Reported below is one T cell receptor (beta chain). The data were taken from a study of blood T cell repertoires in COVID-19. The wider study: Sources were T cells, B-cell-depleted T cells, or PBMCs; the material itself was cDNA or gDNA.

In the authors' workflow: Quantification of nucleated cells was approximated via reference gene primer amplification. The repertoire was sequenced with immunoSEQ multiplex PCR; TCRdb's copy has only in-frame clones and lacks some. V, J and clone size derive from that table, while D and trimming were established from the DNA sequence. The sample lists 150,000 to 200,000 clones; 85% to 95% were seen once. Sequencing was performed on peripheral blood. The receptor was isolated from a man aged 45-65 years with acute or convalescent COVID-19.

The CDR3 DNA is TGCGCCAGCAGCCAAGAGGCAGCGGGGGCACAAGAGACCCAGTACTTC. This codes for CASSQEAAGAQETQYF. This sequence joins TRBV4-3 and TRBJ2-5, with TRBD2 matching over 8 bases. Trimming took 0 bases from V and 2 from J; bases not matched to a gene: 5. CDR1 and CDR2 (germline): LGHNA, YSLEER. CDR3 size: 16 residues.